Listed here is a single T cell receptor (beta chain). The CDR3 contains 14 residues. Trimming removed 0 bases at V and 0 bases at J, with 3 bases between. Per germline, CDR1 SGHRS and CDR2 YFSETQ. TCRdb keeps only in-frame clones here, not all; method: immunoSEQ multiplex PCR. The top ten hold approximately 9% of the sample, which has fewer than 150,000 clones, approximately 84% seen once. This entry is derived from a study of blood T cell repertoires in COVID-19. This clonotype originated in a woman older than 75 in a cohort sampled during active or convalescent COVID-19. This rearrangement joins TRBV5-1 to TRBJ2-2; unclear D gene. The sequencing sample was made of peripheral blood. The CDR3 protein is CASSLAANTGELFF. In nucleotides, the CDR3 is TGCGCCAGCAGCTTGGCTGCGAACACCGGGGAGCTGTTTTTT.